One and the same sample provided the 12 T cell receptor beta chains below, sequenced in a study of T cells in Graves' hyperthyroidism and ophthalmopathy. RNA transcripts served as the template for amplifying TCR beta CDR3 regions. The TCR CDR3 was amplified in a first-round RT-PCR using the HTBI primer set. TCRdb analysed the multiplex PCR reads with MiXCR anew, one entry per CDR3 protein. The table records about 510,000 distinct CDR3 sequences, 12% to 15% of them present only once. The sample consisted of blood. These receptors were collected from a woman aged 40 to 50 with Graves' hyperthyroidism.

This clonotype was detected ten times or more. The chain has TRBV12-3 or TRBV12-4 and TRBJ1-1; no clear D. Trimming took 7 bases from V and 1 from J, leaving 10 bases between them. The CDR3 has 13 residues. The CDR3 bases are TGTGCCAGCACCCTCGGGCGGAACACTGAAGCTTTCTTT. This translates into CASTLGRNTEAFF.

This clonotype came up many times. The chain employs TRBV11-2 and TRBJ2-7; possible D gene TRBD2, 5 bases. Deletions cut 0 bases from V and 2 bases from J, with 11 bases between. CDR1 and CDR2 from the germline V gene are SGHAT and FQNNGV. The CDR3 is made up of 15 amino acids. The CDR3 loop reads CASSLDWSGTYEQYF. CDR3 nucleotides: TGTGCCAGCAGCTTAGATTGGAGCGGCACCTACGAGCAGTACTTC.

This clonotype has at least ten counts. This sequence joins TRBV5-1 and TRBJ1-1; maybe TRBD1 (5 bases). Germline V gives CDR1 SGHRS, CDR2 YFSETQ. The CDR3 is made up of 18 amino acids. V lost 0 bases, J lost 0 bases, and 18 bases lay in between. The CDR3 protein is CASSLDGPGSPMNTEAFF. CDR3 in DNA: TGCGCCAGCAGCTTGGACGGCCCAGGGTCCCCCATGAACACTGAAGCTTTCTTT.

This clonotype was detected only a few times. V usage is TRBV19 and J usage is TRBJ1-1; D gene unclear. The CDR3 has 14 amino acids. Trimming took off 3 bases at V and 0 bases at J, with 8 bases between the two ends. The germline CDR1 and CDR2 sequences are LNHDA and SQIVND (reference sequence). In DNA form, the CDR3 reads TGTGCCAGTAGTATGGCTGGGATGAACACTGAAGCTTTCTTT. Translation: CASSMAGMNTEAFF.

In the case of this clonotype: Possible read error: a much larger clone is one base away. This chain joins TRBV2 and TRBJ2-5, with D tentatively TRBD1 (8 bases). From germline, CDR1 is SNHLY and CDR2 FYNNEI. V was pared by 7 bases and J by 5 bases, with 17 bases between. The CDR3 is 14 amino acids. CDR3 bases: TGTGCCAGCACCCGCTACAGGGGGGGGGAGACCCAGTACTTC. As protein: CASTRYRGGETQYF.

This clonotype was counted a few times. The rearrangement joins TRBV5-6 to TRBJ1-5, with D possibly being TRBD1 (5 bases). This CDR3 has 15 residues. Germline assignment: CDR1 SGHDT and CDR2 YYEEEE. V gave up 3 bases and J gave up 7 bases, with 17 bases separating them. The CDR3 region is CASSSLLRGGQPQHF. The CDR3 bases are TGTGCCAGCAGCTCCCTTTTAAGGGGAGGACAGCCCCAGCATTTT.

To note about this clonotype: Given the absence of the conserved phenylalanine or tryptophan at the CDR3 end, a read error is likely. J is TRBJ2-2 and V is TRBV3-1, with D perhaps TRBD2 (6 bases). From germline, CDR1 is LGHDT and CDR2 YNNKEL (reference sequence). The CDR3 consists of 13 residues. V lost 3 bases and J lost 4, with 6 bases in between. The CDR3 DNA reads as TGTGCCAGCAGCCAGGGACTCACCGGGGAGCTGTTTTCT. Its protein is CASSQGLTGELFS.

This clonotype came up a few times. This chain uses TRBV19 with TRBJ1-1; tentative D call: TRBD1 (5 bases). Germline V gives CDR1 LNHDA, CDR2 SQIVND (reference sequence). This CDR3 is 13 amino acids long. Trimming left V 8 bases short and J 1 base short, with 11 bases between. The CDR3 reads CASRGETNTEAFF. CDR3 DNA: TGTGCCAGTCGGGGGGAAACGAACACTGAAGCTTTCTTT.

V and J are TRBV30 and TRBJ2-2; D is ambiguous. The CDR3 runs 15 residues. Germline V gene lookup returns CDR1 GTSNPN and CDR2 SVGIG (reference sequence). Trimming took off 5 bases at V and 3 bases at J, with 16 bases between the two ends. As DNA, the CDR3 is TGTGCCTGGGGCGACCCCAGCCCGTACACCGGGGAGCTGTTTTTT. Translated: CAWGDPSPYTGELFF.

The rearrangement uses TRBV5-1 and TRBJ2-7; 9 bases line up with TRBD2. The junction had 7 bases not matched to a gene; V was cut back by 5 bases and J by 1 base. Germline-derived CDR1 and CDR2 are SGHRS and YFSETQ. The length of the CDR3 is 15 residues. CDR3 protein: CASRLRTSVSYEQYF. CDR3 DNA sequence: TGCGCCAGCAGACTTAGGACTAGCGTTTCCTACGAGCAGTACTTC.

This clonotype was seen at least ten times. The chain recombines TRBV28 with TRBJ2-3; TRBD2 is a possible D gene (5 bases). Germline V gene data show CDR1 as MDHEN and CDR2 as SYDVKM. The germline V and J ends were trimmed by 2 bases and 3 bases, with 12 bases remaining between them. The CDR3 consists of 15 residues. The CDR3 reads CASSLKSGRTDTQYF. The CDR3, as DNA: TGTGCCAGCAGTTTAAAGAGCGGACGTACAGATACGCAGTATTTT. The full variable domain, completed using reference TRBV28 and TRBJ2-3, is DVKVTQSSRYLVKRTGEKVFLECVQDMDHENMFWYRQDPGLGLRLIYFSYDVKMKEKGDIPEGYSVSREKKERFSLILESASTNQTSMYLCASSLKSGRTDTQYFGPGTRLTVL.

This clonotype was seen at least ten times. V is TRBV12-3 or TRBV12-4 and J is TRBJ2-7; a possible D gene is TRBD1 (5 bases). CDR3 length equals 14 residues. Trimming removed 2 bases at V and 5 bases at J, with 13 bases between. The CDR3 coding sequence is TGTGCCAGCAGTTTATTTCAGGGAAGTAACGAGCAGTACTTC. It specifies CASSLFQGSNEQYF.